This entry lists 18 T cell receptor beta chains sequenced from one sample in a study of regulatory T cells in long-lasting Graves disease. Time point denoted: newly diagnosed GD, antithyroid drugs for less than 3 months. With RNA extracted from PBMCs as input, the TCR library was made. CDR3 regions were amplified by Arm-PCR using iRepertoire HTBI primers to build TCR beta libraries. TCRdb re-analysed the multiplex PCR reads in MiXCR, keeping a single row per CDR3 protein. The table has 550,000 or so distinct CDR3 sequences, around 11% seen once; the top ten hold over 7%. These same records also appear under a second study, on T cells in Graves' hyperthyroidism and ophthalmopathy.

This material consisted of peripheral blood mononuclear cells (PBMCs), taken at new diagnosis, from a patient treated with antithyroid drugs. These receptors originate from a woman under 40 with Graves disease.

This clonotype has at least ten counts. The chain combines TRBV28 with TRBJ2-3; the match to TRBD2 covers 10 bases. This CDR3 is built from 14 residues. CDR1 is MDHEN and CDR2 is SYDVKM in the germline V gene. V lost 2 bases and J lost 5; bases outside the gene matches: 1. This CDR3 reads CASSLRTSGDTQYF. The CDR3 nucleotides read TGTGCCAGCAGTTTACGGACTAGCGGAGATACGCAGTATTTT. Supplemented by reference TRBV28 and TRBJ2-3, the full variable domain reads DVKVTQSSRYLVKRTGEKVFLECVQDMDHENMFWYRQDPGLGLRLIYFSYDVKMKEKGDIPEGYSVSREKKERFSLILESASTNQTSMYLCASSLRTSGDTQYFGPGTRLTVL.

The chain combines TRBV13 with TRBJ2-5; 12 positions match TRBD2. CDR3 length: 15 amino acids. Germline CDR1 reads PRHDT; CDR2 reads FYEKMQ (reference sequence). Losses at the gene ends were 4 bases for V and 2 bases for J; bases not matched to a gene: 2. In DNA form, the CDR3 reads TGTGCCAGCAGCTCTAGCGGGAGGGAACAAGAGACCCAGTACTTC. This gives the protein CASSSSGREQETQYF.

This clonotype has ten or more counts. The chain is built from TRBV27 and TRBJ2-1; TRBD1 matches 7 bases. V shed 5 bases, J shed 7 bases, and the junction held 8 bases outside the gene matches. The CDR3 has 14 residues. Per germline, CDR1 MNHEY and CDR2 SMNVEV (reference sequence). CDR3 residues: CASSPRDSPNEQFF. DNA for the CDR3: TGTGCCAGCAGTCCCCGGGACAGTCCTAATGAGCAGTTCTTC.

The V call is TRBV20-1, the J call TRBJ1-1; D unclear. The germline gives CDR1 DFQATT, CDR2 SNEGSKA (reference sequence). CDR3 size: 16 residues. With 3 bases removed from V and 0 bases from J, the gap between germline ends came to 17 bases. The CDR3 is CSASLTRPLMNTEAFF. The CDR3 DNA reads TGCAGTGCTAGCCTCACTCGGCCACTTATGAACACTGAAGCTTTCTTT.

This clonotype was counted between two and nine times. The chain joins TRBV20-1 to TRBJ1-3, with D unresolved. Germline V lookup: CDR1 DFQATT, CDR2 SNEGSKA (reference sequence). Between the trimmed V and J ends, which lost 1 base and 0 bases, there was a span of 16 bases. The CDR3 consists of 17 residues. The CDR3 sequence: CSARAPVGIRSGNTIYF. The CDR3 DNA reads TGCAGTGCTAGAGCTCCGGTAGGGATCCGCTCTGGAAACACCATATATTTT.

A note on this clonotype: Possible read error: a much larger clone is one base away. The CDR3 nucleotides are TGTGCCAGTATGACGGGCAGCTACCTACACAATGAGCAGTTCTTC. This gives the protein CASMTGSYLHNEQFF. The J gene is TRBJ2-1, the V gene TRBV19, with D unresolved. The CDR3 runs to 15 residues. V was trimmed by 7 bases and J by 5 bases, leaving 18 bases between them. Germline V lookup: CDR1 LNHDA, CDR2 SQIVND (reference sequence).

This clonotype was counted between two and nine times. The chain joins TRBV7-2 to TRBJ2-1; 9 bases match TRBD1. The CDR3 length is 15 residues. Germline V gives CDR1 SGHTA, CDR2 FQGNSA. V was pared by 5 bases and J by 5 bases, with 7 bases of the junction left unmatched. In DNA form, the CDR3 reads TGTGCCAGCAGCGCCTACAGGGGGCGGAACAATGAGCAGTTCTTC. It codes for CASSAYRGRNNEQFF.

This clonotype was recorded at least ten times. The chain recombines TRBV7-3 with TRBJ2-2; D possibly uses TRBD1 or TRBD2 (5 bases each). Deletions cut 0 bases from V and 4 bases from J, with 9 bases between. The CDR3 runs 15 residues. Germline V gene data show CDR1 as SGHTA and CDR2 as FQGTGA. CDR3 in amino acids: CASSLTGVGTGELFF. The CDR3 DNA is TGTGCCAGCAGCTTAACGGGGGTGGGCACCGGGGAGCTGTTTTTT.

This clonotype was observed at least ten times. The CDR3 DNA sequence: TGTGCCAGCAGCGAAAGACAGGGGGCTTTCGAGACCCAGTACTTC. Amino acids: CASSERQGAFETQYF. The V and J genes are TRBV9 and TRBJ2-5, with TRBD1 matching 10 bases. Germline assignment: CDR1 SGDLS and CDR2 YYNGEE. The CDR3 length is 15 residues. Trimming removed 3 bases from V and 5 bases from J; junction bases left unmatched: 7.

This chain joins TRBV28 and TRBJ1-5, with D unclear. Trimming stripped 8 bases from V and 1 base from J, with 12 bases between. The germline CDR1 and CDR2 sequences are MDHEN and SYDVKM. This CDR3 comprises 14 residues. The CDR3 bases are TGTGCCAGCTCCAGGTACTCCAGCAATCAGCCCCAGCATTTT. Translating gives CASSRYSSNQPQHF.

V gene TRBV9 combines with J gene TRBJ2-7, with 9 bases aligning to TRBD1. This CDR3 comprises 14 residues. The V segment lost 4 bases and the J segment 3 bases; nucleotides outside the gene matches: 5. Germline values: CDR1 SGDLS, CDR2 YYNGEE. As DNA, the CDR3 is TGTGCCAGCAGCAGGGACAGGGTTGGCTACGAGCAGTACTTC. This sequence encodes CASSRDRVGYEQYF.

This sequence joins TRBV28 and TRBJ2-3; TRBD2 agrees at 9 bases. This CDR3 region has 17 residues. V dropped 4 bases and J dropped 1; count of bases not matched to a gene: 9. CDR1 and CDR2 from the germline V gene are MDHEN and SYDVKM. The CDR3 region is CASSSYSGRSRTDTQYF. The CDR3 DNA reads as TGTGCCAGCAGTTCGTATAGCGGGAGAAGTCGCACAGATACGCAGTATTTT.

This clonotype was seen at least ten times. The CDR3 reads CASSLGNPYEQYF. CDR3 bases: TGTGCCAGCAGTTTGGGAAATCCCTACGAGCAGTACTTC. V is TRBV12-3 or TRBV12-4 and J is TRBJ2-7; D is uncertain. Trimming took 3 bases from V and 2 from J, leaving 8 bases between them. The CDR3 sequence is 13 residues long.

This clonotype appeared many times. This chain connects TRBV5-1 to TRBJ2-1, with 10 bases fitting TRBD2. The V segment lost 4 bases and the J segment 3 bases; nucleotides outside the gene matches: 7. CDR3 length equals 16 residues. Germline V gene data show CDR1 as SGHRS and CDR2 as YFSETQ. CDR3 protein: CASSLDPSGSYNEQFF. The CDR3 DNA follows: TGCGCCAGCAGCCTAGATCCTAGCGGGAGCTACAATGAGCAGTTCTTC.

This clonotype was picked up many times. This chain joins TRBV12-3 or TRBV12-4 and TRBJ2-3, with no clear D. The V end was cut by 3 bases, the J end by 2 bases, with 6 bases between. This CDR3 contains 13 residues. The CDR3 nucleotides read TGTGCCAGCAGTTTTAGCTACACAGATACGCAGTATTTT. Its protein product is CASSFSYTDTQYF.

This clonotype occurred once. CDR3: CATSDASGISYNEQFF. The CDR3 coding sequence is TGTGCCACCAGTGACGCTAGCGGGATCTCCTACAATGAGCAGTTCTTC. The rearrangement uses TRBV24-1 and TRBJ2-1, with 9 bases lining up with TRBD2. V lost 4 bases and J lost 0; bases outside the gene matches: 3. The CDR3 spans 16 residues. Looked up from germline, CDR1 is KGHDR and CDR2 is SFDVKD.

This clonotype has just a few counts. V and J are TRBV3-1 and TRBJ2-1; TRBD2 agrees at 12 bases. There are 15 residues in the CDR3. After removal of 1 base from V and 7 bases from J, the junction contained 2 bases not matched to a gene. Germline CDR1 and CDR2: LGHDT and YNNKEL (reference sequence). The CDR3 spells CASSQGLAGANEQFF. Written as DNA, the CDR3 is TGTGCCAGCAGCCAAGGACTAGCGGGAGCTAATGAGCAGTTCTTC.

This clonotype came up many times. V and J are TRBV28 and TRBJ2-3; 9 bases align to TRBD1. With 4 bases clipped from V and 15 bases from J, the junction kept 20 bases outside the gene matches. The CDR3 totals 16 residues. Germline V gene lookup returns CDR1 MDHEN and CDR2 SYDVKM. CDR3 loop: CASSSPNEPPGQGNYF. The CDR3, as DNA: TGTGCCAGCAGTTCCCCAAACGAACCCCCGGGACAGGGTAACTATTTT.